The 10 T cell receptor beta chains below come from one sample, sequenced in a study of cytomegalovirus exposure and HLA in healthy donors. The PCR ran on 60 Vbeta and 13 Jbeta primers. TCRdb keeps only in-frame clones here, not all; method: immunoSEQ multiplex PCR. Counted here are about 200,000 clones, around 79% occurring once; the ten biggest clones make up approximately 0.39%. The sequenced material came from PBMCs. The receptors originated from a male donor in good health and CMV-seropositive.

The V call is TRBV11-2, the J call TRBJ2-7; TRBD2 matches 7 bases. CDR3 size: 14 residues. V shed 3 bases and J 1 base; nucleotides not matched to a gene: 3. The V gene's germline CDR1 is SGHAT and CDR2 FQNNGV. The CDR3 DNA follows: TGTGCCAGCAGCTTGGGGGGGAATTCCTACGAGCAGTACTTC. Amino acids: CASSLGGNSYEQYF.

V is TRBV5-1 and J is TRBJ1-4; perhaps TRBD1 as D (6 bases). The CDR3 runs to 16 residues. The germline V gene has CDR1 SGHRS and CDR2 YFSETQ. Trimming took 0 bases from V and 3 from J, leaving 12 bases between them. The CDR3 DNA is TGCGCCAGCAGCTTGGGTGTCAGGGGATCTAATGAAAAACTGTTTTTT. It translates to CASSLGVRGSNEKLFF.

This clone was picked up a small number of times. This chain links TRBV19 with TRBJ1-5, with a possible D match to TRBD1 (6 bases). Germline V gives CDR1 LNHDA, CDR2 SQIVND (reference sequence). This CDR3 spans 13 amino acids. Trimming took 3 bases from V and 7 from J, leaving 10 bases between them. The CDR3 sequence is CASSIPGDQPQHF. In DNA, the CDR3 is TGTGCCAGTAGTATTCCAGGGGACCAGCCCCAGCATTTT.

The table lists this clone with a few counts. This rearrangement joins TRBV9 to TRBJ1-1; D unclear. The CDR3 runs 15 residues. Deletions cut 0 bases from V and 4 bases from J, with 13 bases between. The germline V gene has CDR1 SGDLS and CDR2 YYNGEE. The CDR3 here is CASSVGIQEGTEAFF. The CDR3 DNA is TGTGCCAGCAGCGTAGGTATCCAGGAGGGCACTGAAGCTTTCTTT. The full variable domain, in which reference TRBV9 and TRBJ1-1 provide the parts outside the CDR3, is DSGVTQTPKHLITATGQRVTLRCSPRSGDLSVYWYQQSLDQGLQFLIQYYNGEERAKGNILERFSAQQFPDLHSELNLSSLELGDSALYFCASSVGIQEGTEAFFGQGTRLTVV.

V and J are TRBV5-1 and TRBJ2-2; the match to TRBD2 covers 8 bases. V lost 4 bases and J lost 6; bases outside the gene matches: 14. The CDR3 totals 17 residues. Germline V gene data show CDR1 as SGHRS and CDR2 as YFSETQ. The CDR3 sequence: CASSRSPDTGLAGELFF. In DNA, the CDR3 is TGCGCCAGCAGCCGAAGCCCGGACACGGGACTAGCCGGGGAGCTGTTTTTT.

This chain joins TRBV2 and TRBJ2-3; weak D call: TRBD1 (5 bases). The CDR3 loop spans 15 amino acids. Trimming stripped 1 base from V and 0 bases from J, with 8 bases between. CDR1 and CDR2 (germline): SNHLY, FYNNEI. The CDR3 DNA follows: TGTGCCAGCAGTGAAGGAGGACATAGCACAGATACGCAGTATTTT. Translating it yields CASSEGGHSTDTQYF.

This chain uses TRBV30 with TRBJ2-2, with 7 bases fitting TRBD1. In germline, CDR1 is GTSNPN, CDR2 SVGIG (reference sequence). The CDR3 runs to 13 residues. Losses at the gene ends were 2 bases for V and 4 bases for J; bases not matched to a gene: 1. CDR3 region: CAWSRTGTGELFF. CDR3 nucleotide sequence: TGTGCCTGGAGTAGGACAGGCACCGGGGAGCTGTTTTTT. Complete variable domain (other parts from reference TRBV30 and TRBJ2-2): SQTIHQWPATLVQPVGSPLSLECTVEGTSNPNLYWYRQAAGRGLQLLFYSVGIGQISSEVPQNLSASRPQDRQFILSSKKLLLSDSGFYLCAWSRTGTGELFFGEGSRLTVL.

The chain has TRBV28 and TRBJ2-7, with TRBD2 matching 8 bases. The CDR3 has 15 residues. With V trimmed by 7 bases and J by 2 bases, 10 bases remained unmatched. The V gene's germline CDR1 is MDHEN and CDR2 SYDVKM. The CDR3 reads CASNEAGGSTYEQYF. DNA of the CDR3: TGTGCCAGCAATGAGGCGGGGGGTTCCACCTACGAGCAGTACTTC.

This CDR3 reads CASSLPCGSYEQYF. DNA for the CDR3: TGTGCCAGCAGCCTCCCTTGCGGGAGCTACGAGCAGTACTTC. The V and J genes are TRBV7-6 and TRBJ2-7, with TRBD2 identical over 7 bases. Trimming removed 5 bases from V and 3 bases from J; junction bases left unmatched: 7. The CDR3 has 14 residues. The germline V gene has CDR1 SGHVS and CDR2 FNYEAQ.

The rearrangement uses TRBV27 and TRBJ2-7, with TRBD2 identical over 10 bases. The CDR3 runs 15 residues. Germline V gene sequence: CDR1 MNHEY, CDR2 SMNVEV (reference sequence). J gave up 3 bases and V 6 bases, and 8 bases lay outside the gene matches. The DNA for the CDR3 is TGTGCCAGCAGGTCCTCTAGCGGGAGTTTCTACGAGCAGTACTTC. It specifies CASRSSSGSFYEQYF.